These T cell receptor beta chains were read from a single sample in a study of control samples from healthy donors and cancer patients. Generated by immunoSEQ multiplex PCR, the TCRdb table keeps only in-frame clones and is missing some. The top ten hold roughly 2.7% of the sample, which has around 140,000 clones, approximately 92% seen once. Sequences were obtained from blood. These receptors came from a man between 35 and 55 years old in good health. CDR3s include the opening cysteine and the closing phenylalanine or tryptophan. The D gene is left open where the match is weak. Rows may omit the clone size; those that give it use once, few, many or a size class.

size: NA
J: TRBJ2-7
V: TRBV18
D: NA
DNA: TGTGCCAGCTCACCCAGGACAGCTACCTACGAGCAGTACTTC
CDR3: CASSPRTATYEQYF

size: NA
J: TRBJ2-7
V: TRBV5-1
D: NA
DNA: TGCGCCAGCAGCTTGGCGACAGCCAAGGGTCACGAGCAGTACTTC
CDR3: CASSLATAKGHEQYF

size: NA
J: TRBJ2-1
V: TRBV5-5
D: NA
DNA: TGTGCCAGCAGCTCCGGACAGTACAATGAGCAGTTCTTC
CDR3: CASSSGQYNEQFF

size: NA
J: TRBJ1-5
V: TRBV19
D: NA
DNA: TGTGCCAGTAGTATTCCGGGCCTAGGCAATCAGCCCCAGCATTTT
CDR3: CASSIPGLGNQPQHF

size: NA
J: TRBJ1-5
V: TRBV3-1/TRBV3-2
D: TRBD1
DNA: TGTGCCAGCAGGAGGGGGCAGGGTCAGCCCCAGCATTTT
CDR3: CASRRGQGQPQHF

size: NA
J: TRBJ2-7
V: TRBV30
D: TRBD1
DNA: TGTGCCTTTACACGGGGACAGGGCCCCTACGAGCAGTACTTC
CDR3: CAFTRGQGPYEQYF

size: NA
J: TRBJ2-5
V: TRBV2
D: NA
DNA: TGTGCCAGCAGCGAGCGGGAGACCCAGTACTTC
CDR3: CASSERETQYF

size: NA
J: TRBJ2-1
V: TRBV5-1
D: TRBD1
DNA: TGCGCCAGCAGCTTGGGGCAGGGGGTATACAATGAGCAGTTCTTC
CDR3: CASSLGQGVYNEQFF

size: NA
J: TRBJ2-7
V: TRBV7-9
D: TRBD1
DNA: TGTGCCAGCCTTACCACCGGGACAGGGACCAACGAGCAGTACTTC
CDR3: CASLTTGTGTNEQYF

size: NA
J: TRBJ2-3
V: TRBV9
D: NA
DNA: TGTGCCAGCAGCGTAGAGGGGCAGGGGGGCGATACGCAGTATTTT
CDR3: CASSVEGQGGDTQYF

size: NA
J: TRBJ1-2
V: TRBV5-1
D: NA
DNA: TGCGCCAGCAGCTTGGAGTCTGTTAACTATGGCTACACCTTC
CDR3: CASSLESVNYGYTF

size: NA
J: TRBJ1-1
V: TRBV28
D: NA
DNA: TGTGCCAGCAGTTTGGTGGAAACTGAAGCTTTCTTT
CDR3: CASSLVETEAFF

size: NA
J: TRBJ1-3
V: TRBV9
D: NA
DNA: TGTGCCAGCAGCGTAGCCAGGGATGGAAACACCATATATTTT
CDR3: CASSVARDGNTIYF

size: NA
J: TRBJ2-3
V: TRBV6-4
D: TRBD1
DNA: TGTGCCAGCAGTGGGGGGACAGGCACAGATACGCAGTATTTT
CDR3: CASSGGTGTDTQYF

size: NA
J: TRBJ2-3
V: TRBV5-1
D: TRBD1
DNA: TGCGCCAGCAGTTTGGGACAGGGGGCAGATACGCAGTATTTT
CDR3: CASSLGQGADTQYF

size: NA
J: TRBJ2-7
V: TRBV27
D: TRBD1
DNA: TGTGCCAGCAGTTTAACTTGGACAGGTACCTACGAGCAGTACTTC
CDR3: CASSLTWTGTYEQYF

size: NA
J: TRBJ1-2
V: TRBV28
D: NA
DNA: TGTGCCAGCAGTCTCCTCGGGACACAAGTTAACTATGGCTACACCTTC
CDR3: CASSLLGTQVNYGYTF

size: NA
J: TRBJ1-5
V: TRBV19
D: NA
DNA: TGTGCCAGTGGCTGGGGGACACATCAGCCCCAGCATTTT
CDR3: CASGWGTHQPQHF

size: NA
J: TRBJ1-1
V: TRBV3-1/TRBV3-2
D: NA
DNA: TGTGCCAGCAGCCAAGAAGCCGGGCCGGTGAACACTGAAGCTTTCTTT
CDR3: CASSQEAGPVNTEAFF

size: once
J: TRBJ2-7
V: TRBV6-5
D: TRBD1
DNA: TGTGCCAGCAATGGACAGGGGAGCTCCTACGAGCAGTACTTC
CDR3: CASNGQGSSYEQYF